This T cell receptor (beta chain) was recorded in a study of T cells in Graves' hyperthyroidism and ophthalmopathy. Broader study findings: The model anticipated ophthalmopathy a median around six months pre-onset.

This clonotype was counted at least ten times. Its matching antigen is unknown. Trimming stripped 6 bases from V and 5 bases from J, with 21 bases between. This CDR3 has 16 residues. Germline values: CDR1 MDHEN, CDR2 SYDVKM. Amplification of TCR beta CDR3 regions used RNA as the template. The HTBI primer set served for first-round RT-PCR of the TCR CDR3. TCRdb fed the multiplex PCR reads into MiXCR, producing one record per CDR3 protein. This table has about 640,000 distinct CDR3 sequences, 20% appearing once. Duration under 3 months, a NOSPECS grade of at least 4, and a Clinical Activity Score of at least 3 characterized the ophthalmopathy patients. Diagnostic assessment was based on clinical symptoms, serum thyroxine and TRAb, thyroid ultrasound and orbital computed tomography.

The chain links TRBV28 to TRBJ2-3; tentatively, D is TRBD2 (6 bases). This clonotype originated in a man aged 25 to 40 with Graves' ophthalmopathy. The sequenced sample consisted of blood. CDR3 loop: CASRGFRGKEGDTQYF. CDR3 DNA: TGTGCCAGCAGAGGTTTTCGCGGGAAAGAAGGAGATACGCAGTATTTT.